This is a list of T cell receptor beta chains from one sample in a study of cytomegalovirus exposure and HLA in healthy donors. The data were produced by immunoSEQ multiplex PCR, yet TCRdb's version contains in-frame clones alone and is incomplete. The sample lists around 350,000 clones, more than 80% seen once, with roughly 0.75% in the top ten. The material sequenced was PBMCs. Source of these receptors: a woman younger than 35 in good health and CMV-seronegative. CDR3s include the opening cysteine and the closing phenylalanine or tryptophan. The D gene is left open where the match is weak. Size values are once, few and many counts, or a class for expanded clones, and some rows have none.

TRBV30	-	TRBJ2-2	TRBD1	TGTGCCTGGAGTGTACCTGGCAGGGGGCGTACCGGGGAGCTGTTTTTT	CAWSVPGRGRTGELFF
TRBV27	-	TRBJ2-7	-	TGTGCCAGCAGTTTGGACGGACAAAATTACGAGCAGTACTTC	CASSLDGQNYEQYF
TRBV11-2	-	TRBJ2-3	TRBD2	TGTGCCAGCAGCTTAGTAGCGGGGGGCACAGATACGCAGTATTTT	CASSLVAGGTDTQYF
TRBV28	-	TRBJ2-1	-	TGTGCCAGCAGTTTTCCCCCCAAAGTGGGGGGAAGGGGCAATGAGCAGTTCTTC	CASSFPPKVGGRGNEQFF
TRBV28	-	TRBJ1-2	TRBD1	TGTGCCAGCAGTGGGGACAGGGCCCCTTGGGGCTACACCTTC	CASSGDRAPWGYTF
TRBV27	-	TRBJ1-4	TRBD1	TGTGCCAGCAGTAGGTCACCCGGACAGGGTGATGAAAAACTGTTTTTT	CASSRSPGQGDEKLFF
TRBV27	-	TRBJ2-6	-	TGTGCCAGCAGTTTCGGGGGCTCTGGGGCCAACGTCCTGACTTTC	CASSFGGSGANVLTF
TRBV14	-	TRBJ2-1	-	TGTGCCAGCAGCCAAGATCTCGGGGGATCTGAGCAGTTCTTC	CASSQDLGGSEQFF
TRBV27	-	TRBJ1-2	-	TGTGCCAGCAGTCCGGGGACTGGGACTAGCTACACCTTC	CASSPGTGTSYTF
TRBV28	-	TRBJ2-2	-	TGTGCCAGCAATCCTCTCAAGGACAGTACGAACACCGGGGAGCTGTTTTTT	CASNPLKDSTNTGELFF
TRBV14	-	TRBJ2-3	TRBD2	TGTGCCAGCAGCGAAAGACTAGCGGGAAGCGCAGATACGCAGTATTTT	CASSERLAGSADTQYF
TRBV28	once	TRBJ2-7	TRBD2	TGTGCCAGTAGACGGGGGGGCTCCTACGAGCAGTACTTC	CASRRGGSYEQYF
TRBV28	-	TRBJ2-7	-	TGTGCCAGCAGCTACCCCCCCGGGACACCAAACCCCTACGAGCAGTACTTC	CASSYPPGTPNPYEQYF
TRBV7-9	-	TRBJ1-2	-	TGTGCCAGCAGCTTAACGGGGTATGGCTACACCTTC	CASSLTGYGYTF
TRBV9	-	TRBJ2-1	-	TGTGCCAGCAGCGTAAGCGTTTACAATGAGCAGTTCTTC	CASSVSVYNEQFF
TRBV5-1	-	TRBJ2-7	-	TGCGCCAGCAGCCTGAGGATCTCCTACGAGCAGTACTTC	CASSLRISYEQYF
TRBV27	-	TRBJ2-1	TRBD2	TGTGCCAGCAGCATCTACGGGACTAGCGGGAAGATTAACAATGAGCAGTTCTTC	CASSIYGTSGKINNEQFF
TRBV2	-	TRBJ1-3	-	TGTGCCAGCAGTGAAGAGGGGCCCTCTGGAAACACCATATATTTT	CASSEEGPSGNTIYF
TRBV27	-	TRBJ2-1	-	TGTGCCAGCAGGACGGGTCATCAAAATGAGCAGTTCTTC	CASRTGHQNEQFF
TRBV28	-	TRBJ2-7	-	TGTGCCAGCAGTCCGGGGGGCTCCATTTTCCACGAGCAGTACTTC	CASSPGGSIFHEQYF
TRBV5-8	-	TRBJ1-1	-	TGTGCCAGCAGCCAACACCTAGGACAGATGAACACTGAAGCTTTCTTT	CASSQHLGQMNTEAFF
TRBV11-2	-	TRBJ1-1	-	TGTGCCAGCAGCCCAGCACAGGGTAGGGTTACTGAAGCTTTCTTT	CASSPAQGRVTEAFF
TRBV2	-	TRBJ2-3	TRBD2	TGTGCTGGAGAGCGGGGGGGCACAGATACGCAGTATTTT	CAGERGGTDTQYF
TRBV11-2	-	TRBJ2-1	TRBD1	TGTGCCAGCAGCTTAGGACAGGGTTTGCGTCATGAGCAGTTCTTC	CASSLGQGLRHEQFF
TRBV28	-	TRBJ1-5	-	TGTGCCAGCAGTTTAGGGACATCCGTTCAGCCCCAGCATTTT	CASSLGTSVQPQHF
TRBV29-1	-	TRBJ2-1	TRBD2	TGCAGCGTTGAGCCCGGGACTAGAATCGATGAGCAGTTCTTC	CSVEPGTRIDEQFF
TRBV4-1	few	TRBJ1-6	-	TGCGCCAGCAGCCAAGTTGGCAGAATGCCCTATAATTCACCCCTCCACTTT	CASSQVGRMPYNSPLHF
TRBV27	-	TRBJ1-2	TRBD1	TGTGCCAGCAGAAGGACAGGGCGCTCATACTATGGCTACACCTTC	CASRRTGRSYYGYTF
TRBV6-1	-	TRBJ1-3	TRBD1	TGTGCCAGCAGTGAAGTGACGGACAGGGTTGGAAACACCATATATTTT	CASSEVTDRVGNTIYF
TRBV5-1	-	TRBJ2-1	TRBD2	TGCGCCAGCAGCCCCGCGGGGGGGTACAATGAGCAGTTCTTC	CASSPAGGYNEQFF
TRBV6-5	-	TRBJ1-2	TRBD1	TGTGCCAGCAGTTGGACAGGGGACGGCTATGGCTACACCTTC	CASSWTGDGYGYTF
TRBV14	-	TRBJ1-5	-	TGTGCCAGCAGCCGGACAGTTCTTAGCAATCAGCCCCAGCATTTT	CASSRTVLSNQPQHF
TRBV30	-	TRBJ2-6	-	TGTGCCTGGAGGGACAGAGTTTTCTCTGGGGCCAACGTCCTGACTTTC	CAWRDRVFSGANVLTF
TRBV6-5	few	TRBJ1-4	TRBD1	TGTGCCAGCAGAGGACAGGGCCGTAATGAAAAACTGTTTTTT	CASRGQGRNEKLFF
TRBV5-1	-	TRBJ2-7	-	TGCGCCAGCAGCTTGGTTCTCAGTGGCTACGAGCAGTACTTC	CASSLVLSGYEQYF
TRBV18	-	TRBJ1-5	TRBD1	TGTGCCAGCTCACCGCCAGGGGGTGGCAATCAGCCCCAGCATTTT	CASSPPGGGNQPQHF
TRBV5-1	-	TRBJ2-1	-	TGCGCCAGCAGCTTCCGGGCGGGGTTTAACAATGAGCAGTTCTTC	CASSFRAGFNNEQFF
TRBV28	-	TRBJ2-4	-	TGTGCCAGCAGTAGACAGGCCTTTAATACCAAAAACATTCAGTACTTC	CASSRQAFNTKNIQYF
TRBV27	-	TRBJ2-4	-	TGTGCCAGCAGGGGGGACTCTTTAGCCAAAAACATTCAGTACTTC	CASRGDSLAKNIQYF
TRBV30	-	TRBJ2-7	-	TGTGCCTGGAGTGTATGGCGGCGCGACGAGCAGTACTTC	CAWSVWRRDEQYF
TRBV13	few	TRBJ1-5	TRBD1	TGTGCCAGCAGCCCGACAGGGTTGCAGCCCCAGCATTTT	CASSPTGLQPQHF
TRBV4-1	-	TRBJ2-7	-	TGCGCCAGCAGCCACGGGACATACACCAGCGAGCAGTACTTC	CASSHGTYTSEQYF
TRBV11-2	-	TRBJ2-1	TRBD2	TGTGCCAGCAGCTTAGGCCAGCGGGGGTTGGATGAGCAGTTCTTC	CASSLGQRGLDEQFF
TRBV4-1	-	TRBJ1-6	-	TGCGCCAGCAGCCAAGGGGGCAGCCTAACTTATAATTCACCCCTCCACTTT	CASSQGGSLTYNSPLHF
TRBV6-1	once	TRBJ2-7	TRBD1	TGTGCCAGCAAGCCGGGACAGGGGTCCTACGAGCAGTACTTC	CASKPGQGSYEQYF
TRBV4-1	-	TRBJ1-5	-	TGCGCCAGCAGCCAAGACCCCAGTTATAGCAATCAGCCCCAGCATTTT	CASSQDPSYSNQPQHF
TRBV11-2	-	TRBJ1-6	-	TGTGCCAGCAGCTTAGGGGTACCCTCTCGGGACCTCCACTTT	CASSLGVPSRDLHF
TRBV27	-	TRBJ2-1	TRBD2	TGTGCCAGCAGTCCCTCACTAGCGAGCAAACCAAACAATGAGCAGTTCTTC	CASSPSLASKPNNEQFF
TRBV5-4	-	TRBJ2-1	-	TGTGCCAGCAGCTTGGCTTTAGTAAATGAGCAGTTCTTC	CASSLALVNEQFF
TRBV4-1	few	TRBJ2-7	-	TGCGCCAGCAGCCAAGCCCCCATCGGCTACGAGCAGTACTTC	CASSQAPIGYEQYF